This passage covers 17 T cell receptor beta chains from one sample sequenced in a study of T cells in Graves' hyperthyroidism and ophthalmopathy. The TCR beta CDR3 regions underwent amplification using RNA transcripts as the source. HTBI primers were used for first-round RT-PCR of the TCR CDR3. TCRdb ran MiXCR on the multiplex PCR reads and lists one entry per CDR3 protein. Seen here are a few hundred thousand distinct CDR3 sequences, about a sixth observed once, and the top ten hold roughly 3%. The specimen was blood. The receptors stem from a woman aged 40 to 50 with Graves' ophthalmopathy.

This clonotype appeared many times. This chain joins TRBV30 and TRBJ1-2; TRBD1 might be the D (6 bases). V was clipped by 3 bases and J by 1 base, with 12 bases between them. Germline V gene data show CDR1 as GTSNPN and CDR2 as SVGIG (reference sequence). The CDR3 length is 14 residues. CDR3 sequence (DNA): TGTGCCTGGAGCAGGGGTAGAGGTAACTATGGCTACACCTTC. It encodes CAWSRGRGNYGYTF.

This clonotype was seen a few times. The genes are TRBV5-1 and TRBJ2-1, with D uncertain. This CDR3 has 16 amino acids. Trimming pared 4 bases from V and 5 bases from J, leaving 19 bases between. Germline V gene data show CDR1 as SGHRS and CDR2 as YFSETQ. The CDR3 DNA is TGCGCCAGCAGCCCAAGGACGACATCGGAGAACAATGAGCAGTTCTTC. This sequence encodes CASSPRTTSENNEQFF.

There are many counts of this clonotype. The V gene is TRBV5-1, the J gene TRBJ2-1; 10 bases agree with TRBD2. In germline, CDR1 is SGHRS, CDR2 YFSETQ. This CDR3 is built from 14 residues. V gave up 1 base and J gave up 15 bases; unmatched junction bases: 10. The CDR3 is CASSLTSGIRHLFF. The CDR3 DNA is TGCGCCAGCAGCTTGACTAGCGGGATACGTCATCTGTTCTTC.

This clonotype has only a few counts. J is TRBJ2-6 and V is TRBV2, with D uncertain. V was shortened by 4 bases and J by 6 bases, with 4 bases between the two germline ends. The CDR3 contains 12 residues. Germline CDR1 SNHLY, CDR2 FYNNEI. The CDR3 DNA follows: TGTGCCAGCAGTGTCCAGGCCAACGTCCTGACTTTC. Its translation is CASSVQANVLTF.

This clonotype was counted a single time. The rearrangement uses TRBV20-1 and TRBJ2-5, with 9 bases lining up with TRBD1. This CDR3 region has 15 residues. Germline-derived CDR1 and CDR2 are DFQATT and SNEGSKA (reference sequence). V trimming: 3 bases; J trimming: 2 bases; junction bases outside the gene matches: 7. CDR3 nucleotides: TGCAGTGCTAGGAAGACAGGGGGTCGGCAAGAGACCCAGTACTTC. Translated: CSARKTGGRQETQYF.

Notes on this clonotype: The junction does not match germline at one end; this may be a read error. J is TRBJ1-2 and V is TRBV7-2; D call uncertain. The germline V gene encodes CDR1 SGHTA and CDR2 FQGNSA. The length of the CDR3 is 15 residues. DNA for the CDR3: TGTGCCAGCAGTTTAGCCGGGCAGGCCTCGGGGGGCTACACCTTC. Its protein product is CASSLAGQASGGYTF.

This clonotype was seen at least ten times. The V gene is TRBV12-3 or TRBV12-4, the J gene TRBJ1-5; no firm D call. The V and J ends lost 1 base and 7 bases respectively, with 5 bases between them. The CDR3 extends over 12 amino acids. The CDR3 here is CASSLDRQPQHF. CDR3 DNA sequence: TGTGCCAGCAGTTTAGACCGCCAGCCCCAGCATTTT.

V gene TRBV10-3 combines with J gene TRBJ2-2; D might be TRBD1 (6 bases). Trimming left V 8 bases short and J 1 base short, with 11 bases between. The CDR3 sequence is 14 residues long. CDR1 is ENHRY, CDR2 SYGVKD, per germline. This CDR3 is CAIRDTENTGELFF. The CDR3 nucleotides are TGTGCCATCCGGGACACGGAGAACACCGGGGAGCTGTTTTTT.

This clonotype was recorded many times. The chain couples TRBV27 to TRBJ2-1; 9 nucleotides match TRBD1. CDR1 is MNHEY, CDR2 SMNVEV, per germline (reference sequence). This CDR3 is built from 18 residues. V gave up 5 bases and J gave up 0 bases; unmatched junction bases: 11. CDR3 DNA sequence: TGTGCCAGCAGTCCGGACAGGGGTCACTCGGGCTCCTACAATGAGCAGTTCTTC. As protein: CASSPDRGHSGSYNEQFF.

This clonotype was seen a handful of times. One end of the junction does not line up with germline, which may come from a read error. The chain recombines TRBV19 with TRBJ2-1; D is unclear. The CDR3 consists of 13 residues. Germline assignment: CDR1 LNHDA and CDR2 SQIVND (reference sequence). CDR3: CASSIGPYNEQFF. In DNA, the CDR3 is TGCGCCAGCAGCATAGGGCCATACAATGAGCAGTTCTTC.

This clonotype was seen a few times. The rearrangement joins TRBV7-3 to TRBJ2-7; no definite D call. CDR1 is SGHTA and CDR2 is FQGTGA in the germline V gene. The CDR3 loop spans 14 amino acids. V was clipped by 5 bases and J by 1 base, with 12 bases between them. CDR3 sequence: CASSPSAVSYEQYF. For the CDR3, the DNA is TGTGCCAGCAGCCCCTCCGCGGTTTCCTACGAGCAGTACTTC.

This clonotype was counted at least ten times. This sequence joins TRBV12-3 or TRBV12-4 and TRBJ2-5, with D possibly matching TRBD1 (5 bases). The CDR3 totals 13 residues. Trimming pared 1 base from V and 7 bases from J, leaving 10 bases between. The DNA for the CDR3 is TGTGCCAGCAGTTTAGTGGGGCCGGGGACCCAGTACTTC. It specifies CASSLVGPGTQYF.

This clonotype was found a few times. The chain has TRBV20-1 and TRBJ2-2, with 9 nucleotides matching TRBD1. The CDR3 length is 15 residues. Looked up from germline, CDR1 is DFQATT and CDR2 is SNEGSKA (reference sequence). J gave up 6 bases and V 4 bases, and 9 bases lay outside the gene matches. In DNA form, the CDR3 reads TGCAGTGCTACTTATAGGACAGGGGAGGCCGGGGAGCTGTTTTTT. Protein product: CSATYRTGEAGELFF.

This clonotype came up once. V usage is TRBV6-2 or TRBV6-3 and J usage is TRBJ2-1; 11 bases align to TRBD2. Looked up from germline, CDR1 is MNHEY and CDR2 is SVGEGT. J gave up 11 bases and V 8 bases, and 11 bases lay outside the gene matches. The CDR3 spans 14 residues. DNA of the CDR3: TGTGCCAGCCGGGTAGCGGGAGGGCCGGATAAGCAGTTCTTC. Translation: CASRVAGGPDKQFF.

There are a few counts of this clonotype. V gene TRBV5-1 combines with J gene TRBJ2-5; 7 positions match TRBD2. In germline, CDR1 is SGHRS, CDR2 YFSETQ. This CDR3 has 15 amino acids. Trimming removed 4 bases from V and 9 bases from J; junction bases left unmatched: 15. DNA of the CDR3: TGCGCCAGCAGCGTCTGGACTAGGATGAACGGTGCCCAGTACTTC. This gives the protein CASSVWTRMNGAQYF.

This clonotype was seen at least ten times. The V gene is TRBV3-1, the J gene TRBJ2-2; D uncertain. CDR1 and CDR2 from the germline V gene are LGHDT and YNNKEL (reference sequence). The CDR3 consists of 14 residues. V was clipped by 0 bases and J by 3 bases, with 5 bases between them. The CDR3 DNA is TGTGCCAGCAGCCAAGAAAGGTACACCGGGGAGCTGTTTTTT. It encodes CASSQERYTGELFF.

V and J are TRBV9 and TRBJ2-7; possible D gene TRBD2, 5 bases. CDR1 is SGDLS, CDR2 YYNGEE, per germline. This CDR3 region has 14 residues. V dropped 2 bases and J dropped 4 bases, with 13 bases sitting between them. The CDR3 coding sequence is TGTGCCAGCAGCGTTGCGGGTCGGGGTTACGAGCAGTACTTC. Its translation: CASSVAGRGYEQYF.